Each of the 31 T cell receptor beta chains below was sequenced from the same sample in a study of cytotoxic CD8 clonotypes in ibrutinib-treated CLL. Clones were read by immunoSEQ multiplex PCR, and TCRdb kept only the in-frame ones, dropping some. The sample has about 25,000 clones, about four fifths seen once. Here the sequenced sample was PBMCs, taken before ibrutinib treatment. These TCRs come from a human donor with chronic lymphocytic leukemia.

J is TRBJ1-2 and V is TRBV6-1; D unclear. The CDR3 covers 12 residues. Trimming took 6 bases from V and 8 from J, leaving 13 bases between them. In germline, CDR1 is MNHNS, CDR2 SASEGT. The CDR3: CASRNLDRGYTF. The DNA of the CDR3 is TGTGCCAGCAGGAATTTAGACCGCGGCTACACCTTC.

The rearrangement joins TRBV7-7 to TRBJ2-7; D tentatively fits TRBD1 or TRBD2 (5 bases each). V gave up 1 base and J gave up 0 bases, with 10 bases separating them. The CDR3 spans 15 residues. Germline V gives CDR1 SSHAT, CDR2 FNYEAQ (reference sequence). CDR3 nucleotides: TGTGCCAGCAGCTTAGGTGCAGGGACCTCCTACGAGCAGTACTTC. Amino acid sequence: CASSLGAGTSYEQYF.

V usage is TRBV2 and J usage is TRBJ2-3; 8 bases line up with TRBD2. Germline-derived CDR1 and CDR2 are SNHLY and FYNNEI. V dropped 6 bases and J dropped 9; count of bases not matched to a gene: 8. The CDR3 is made up of 13 amino acids. Here the CDR3 DNA reads TGTGCCAGCAGCGGGGCGGGAGGAAGGACGCAGTATTTT. Amino acid sequence: CASSGAGGRTQYF.

V and J are TRBV4-1 and TRBJ1-2; D is uncertain. Germline V CDR1 and CDR2: MGHRA, YSYEKL. Trimming pared 2 bases from V and 8 bases from J, leaving 12 bases between. The CDR3 covers 13 residues. This chain's CDR3 is CASSQSLGEGYTF. Written as DNA, the CDR3 is TGCGCCAGCAGCCAATCGTTGGGCGAGGGCTACACCTTC.

The CDR3 spells CASSLEGWGLADNEQFF. The CDR3 DNA is TGTGCCAGCAGCTTAGAGGGGTGGGGACTAGCGGACAATGAGCAGTTCTTC. The chain joins TRBV7-9 to TRBJ2-1; 11 bases align to TRBD2. J was trimmed by 5 bases and V by 1 base; bases with no gene match: 7. Germline V lookup: CDR1 SEHNR, CDR2 FQNEAQ (reference sequence). The CDR3 sequence is 17 residues long.

The chain combines TRBV5-4 with TRBJ1-6, with D unresolved. The V gene lost 4 bases and the J gene lost 7 bases, with 12 bases spanning the gap. CDR1 is SGHNT and CDR2 is YYREEE in the germline V gene (reference sequence). The CDR3 is made up of 14 amino acids. The CDR3 sequence: CASSNLAENSPLHF. CDR3 nucleotide sequence: TGTGCCAGCAGCAACCTGGCGGAGAATTCACCCCTCCACTTT.

The chain uses TRBV4-2 and TRBJ1-5; the D is unclear. V gave up 1 base and J gave up 1 base, with 14 bases separating them. The CDR3 runs to 17 residues. Germline-derived CDR1 and CDR2 are LGHNA and YNFKEQ. The CDR3 DNA is TGTGCCAGCAGCCAAGGACGGAGATTCCCCAGCAATCAGCCCCAGCATTTT. Amino acid sequence: CASSQGRRFPSNQPQHF.

The chain is built from TRBV27 and TRBJ1-2, with 8 bases that match TRBD1. V lost 7 bases to trimming and J lost 2 bases; unmatched junction nucleotides: 18. The CDR3 has 18 residues. Germline V gene lookup returns CDR1 MNHEY and CDR2 SMNVEV (reference sequence). The CDR3 region has the DNA TGTGCCAGCACCTCATTATATACCAGGGGGCGAAACAACTATGGCTACACCTTC. Translating gives CASTSLYTRGRNNYGYTF.

V is TRBV19 and J is TRBJ2-7; D uncertain. The CDR3 totals 11 residues. CDR1 is LNHDA, CDR2 SQIVND, per germline (reference sequence). Trimming took off 6 bases at V and 4 bases at J, with 7 bases between the two ends. As DNA, the CDR3 is TGTGCCAGTAGCTGGGGATACGAGCAGTACTTC. Its protein product is CASSWGYEQYF.

This chain connects TRBV7-9 to TRBJ2-2; 8 nucleotides line up with TRBD1. In germline, CDR1 is SEHNR, CDR2 FQNEAQ (reference sequence). The trim removed 3 bases at V and 0 bases at J, leaving 3 bases unmatched. This CDR3 is 16 amino acids long. Here the CDR3 DNA reads TGTGCCAGCAGCTTCGGACAGGGAGCGAACACCGGGGAGCTGTTTTTT. As protein: CASSFGQGANTGELFF.

The chain links TRBV25-1 to TRBJ2-1; the match to TRBD2 covers 9 bases. The CDR3 is 14 residues long. Germline V gene lookup returns CDR1 MGHDK and CDR2 SYGVNS. After removal of 10 bases from V and 4 bases from J, the junction contained 8 bases not matched to a gene. The CDR3 DNA sequence: TGTGCCATGCCCGGCCTAGCGGGATACAATGAGCAGTTCTTC. Protein sequence: CAMPGLAGYNEQFF. The full variable domain, with the rest looked up from reference TRBV25-1 and TRBJ2-1, is EADIYQTPRYLVIGTGKKITLECSQTMGHDKMYWYQQDPGMELHLIHYSYGVNSTEKGDLSSESTVSRIRTEHFPLTLESARPSHTSQYLCAMPGLAGYNEQFFGPGTRLTVL.

The V gene is TRBV5-1, the J gene TRBJ2-1; D might be TRBD2 (5 bases). CDR3 length: 15 amino acids. CDR1 and CDR2 from the germline V gene are SGHRS and YFSETQ. Trimming removed 1 base from V and 6 bases from J, with 14 bases in between. The CDR3 nucleotides read TGCGCCAGCAGCTTGCAGATGGAGGCGTCCAATGAGCAGTTCTTC. Amino acids: CASSLQMEASNEQFF.

Points on this clone: Without the conserved terminal phenylalanine or tryptophan, this CDR3 likely stems from a read error. The gene calls are TRBV6-1 and TRBJ1-2; no definite D call. Trimming cost V 5 bases and J 1 base, with 8 bases left between them. Germline CDR1 is MNHNS and CDR2 is SASEGT. The CDR3 sequence is 13 residues long. CDR3 region: CASSQEFNYGYTL. CDR3 bases: TGTGCCAGCAGTCAGGAGTTTAACTATGGCTACACCCTC.

Concerning this clone: The sample carries other DNA sequences with the same CDR3. CDR3 in DNA: TGTGCCAGCAGCTTAGCGACGGGGAGCACAGATACGCAGTATTTT. The encoded protein is CASSLATGSTDTQYF. The chain combines TRBV7-9 with TRBJ2-3, with D possibly matching TRBD2 (5 bases). CDR1 is SEHNR and CDR2 is FQNEAQ in the germline V gene (reference sequence). The CDR3 is 15 residues long. V was clipped by 0 bases and J by 0 bases, with 7 bases between them.

This chain links TRBV7-8 with TRBJ2-5, with 7 bases identical to TRBD1. Trimming cost V 1 base and J 4 bases; bases outside gene matches: 9. CDR1 and CDR2 from the germline V gene are SGHVS and FQNEAQ. There are 16 residues in the CDR3. This CDR3 reads CASSLGTGIHLETQYF. The DNA of the CDR3 is TGTGCCAGCAGCTTAGGGACAGGTATCCACCTAGAGACCCAGTACTTC.

The chain is built from TRBV7-2 and TRBJ2-3; possibly TRBD1 for D (5 bases). The CDR3 sequence is 15 residues long. Germline V lookup: CDR1 SGHTA, CDR2 FQGNSA. With 2 bases removed from V and 2 bases from J, the gap between germline ends came to 11 bases. This chain's CDR3 is CASSLQGLVTDTQYF. CDR3 sequence (DNA): TGTGCCAGCAGCTTACAGGGTCTCGTCACAGATACGCAGTATTTT. The full variable domain, with the rest looked up from reference TRBV7-2 and TRBJ2-3, is GAGVSQSPSNKVTEKGKDVELRCDPISGHTALYWYRQSLGQGLEFLIYFQGNSAPDKSGLPSDRFSAERTGGSVSTLTIQRTQQEDSAVYLCASSLQGLVTDTQYFGPGTRLTVL.

V gene TRBV5-1 combines with J gene TRBJ2-7; D not resolved. Germline-derived CDR1 and CDR2 are SGHRS and YFSETQ. The CDR3 spans 10 residues. Trimming removed 2 bases at V and 5 bases at J, with 2 bases between. The DNA of the CDR3 is TGCGCCAGCAGCTTAGACGAGCAGTACTTC. This codes for CASSLDEQYF. Full variable domain (outside the CDR3, taken from reference TRBV5-1 and TRBJ2-7): KAGVTQTPRYLIKTRGQQVTLSCSPISGHRSVSWYQQTPGQGLQFLFEYFSETQRNKGNFPGRFSGRQFSNSRSEMNVSTLELGDSALYLCASSLDEQYFGPGTRLTVT.

The chain couples TRBV9 to TRBJ2-2, with 7 bases identical to TRBD1. V lost 3 bases, J lost 5 bases, and 10 bases stayed unmatched. There are 16 residues in the CDR3. Germline loops: CDR1 SGDLS, CDR2 YYNGEE. The CDR3 nucleotides read TGTGCCAGCAGCGAAGGGGGCGCAGACCTAACCGGGGAGCTGTTTTTT. It encodes CASSEGGADLTGELFF.

This clone occurred a few times. V and J are TRBV14 and TRBJ2-1; 7 positions match TRBD2. Germline CDR1 is SGHDN and CDR2 is FVKESK. Trimming at V came to 4 bases and at J to 0 bases, leaving 6 bases not matched to a gene. This CDR3 region has 16 residues. Here the CDR3 DNA reads TGTGCCAGCAGCCCACCGGGGGGTTACTCCTACAATGAGCAGTTCTTC. Translation gives CASSPPGGYSYNEQFF.

The CDR3 coding sequence is TGTGCCTGGAAACCGGCTCTAAATTCACCCCTCCACTTT. Protein sequence: CAWKPALNSPLHF. The chain couples TRBV30 to TRBJ1-6; no definite D call. Germline CDR1 GTSNPN, CDR2 SVGIG (reference sequence). The CDR3 extends over 13 amino acids. Trimming took off 4 bases at V and 7 bases at J, with 11 bases between the two ends.

This clone was recorded a few times. The chain recombines TRBV7-9 with TRBJ2-2; D tentatively reads TRBD1 or TRBD2 (6 bases each). This CDR3 region has 15 residues. V lost 5 bases and J 7 bases, leaving 17 bases between the germline ends. Germline V gives CDR1 SEHNR, CDR2 FQNEAQ (reference sequence). CDR3 loop: CASSPNSGGNGELFF. CDR3 DNA: TGTGCCAGCAGCCCGAACTCCGGGGGCAACGGGGAGCTGTTTTTT.

The chain combines TRBV5-1 with TRBJ2-7; 8 nucleotides align to TRBD2. The V gene end was trimmed by 1 base and the J gene end by 0 bases; junction bases not matched to a gene: 3. CDR3 length: 15 amino acids. Per germline, CDR1 SGHRS and CDR2 YFSETQ. This CDR3 is CASSLIAGLSYEQYF. CDR3 bases: TGCGCCAGCAGCTTGATAGCGGGACTCTCCTACGAGCAGTACTTC.

The chain uses TRBV7-9 and TRBJ1-1; TRBD1 matches 10 bases. The CDR3 totals 13 residues. Losses at the gene ends were 5 bases for V and 7 bases for J; bases not matched to a gene: 4. Germline V gene data show CDR1 as SEHNR and CDR2 as FQNEAQ (reference sequence). This chain's CDR3 is CASSRGQGIEAFF. The CDR3, as DNA: TGTGCCAGCAGCAGGGGACAGGGGATTGAAGCTTTCTTT.

This clone was detected only once. The J gene is TRBJ1-2, the V gene TRBV21-1. TRBV21-1 is assigned pseudogene status. The CDR3 consists of 15 residues. The CDR3, as DNA: TGTGCCAGCAGCAAAGGGGCAAAGGGGGGATATGGCTACACCTTC. It codes for CASSKGAKGGYGYTF.

The chain joins TRBV7-2 to TRBJ2-1; D may correspond to TRBD1 or TRBD2 (5 bases each). The germline CDR1 and CDR2 sequences are SGHTA and FQGNSA. This CDR3 spans 12 amino acids. V was shortened by 5 bases and J by 9 bases, with 11 bases between the two germline ends. The CDR3 spells CASSIGTTEQFF. The CDR3 bases are TGTGCCAGCAGCATAGGGACGACTGAGCAGTTCTTC. Complete variable domain (other parts from reference TRBV7-2 and TRBJ2-1): GAGVSQSPSNKVTEKGKDVELRCDPISGHTALYWYRQSLGQGLEFLIYFQGNSAPDKSGLPSDRFSAERTGGSVSTLTIQRTQQEDSAVYLCASSIGTTEQFFGPGTRLTVL.

This chain uses TRBV10-1 with TRBJ2-5; D may be TRBD1 (6 bases). V dropped 10 bases and J dropped 3 bases, with 15 bases sitting between them. The V gene's germline CDR1 is WNHNN and CDR2 SYGVQD (reference sequence). This CDR3 comprises 13 residues. CDR3 sequence: CATQQGSKETQYF. In DNA form, the CDR3 reads TGCGCCACCCAACAGGGAAGCAAAGAGACCCAGTACTTC.

The chain's CDR3 is CASSPGGAQYF. CDR3 nucleotides: TGTGCCAGCAGCCCTGGCGGGGCCCAGTACTTC. J is TRBJ2-5 and V is TRBV11-2, with TRBD2 as a possible D gene (6 bases). This CDR3 has 11 residues. With 5 bases removed from V and 9 bases from J, the gap between germline ends came to 10 bases. In germline, CDR1 is SGHAT, CDR2 FQNNGV.

This rearrangement joins TRBV27 to TRBJ2-1; 8 bases agree with TRBD2. The trim removed 1 base at V and 10 bases at J, leaving 9 bases unmatched. The CDR3 contains 15 residues. Germline V gene data show CDR1 as MNHEY and CDR2 as SMNVEV (reference sequence). This CDR3 is CASSLLLAGPREQFF. The CDR3 nucleotides read TGTGCCAGCAGTTTATTGCTAGCGGGCCCGAGGGAGCAGTTCTTC.

A note on this clone: The sample carries other DNA sequences with the same CDR3. This chain joins TRBV5-1 and TRBJ1-5; D is uncertain. This CDR3 spans 13 amino acids. Trimming removed 0 bases at V and 4 bases at J, with 5 bases between. The germline gives CDR1 SGHRS, CDR2 YFSETQ. DNA of the CDR3: TGCGCCAGCAGCTTGGGGGAAAATCAGCCCCAGCATTTT. Its translation is CASSLGENQPQHF.

The gene calls are TRBV6-1 and TRBJ2-4; 7 bases are a match to TRBD1. The V and J ends lost 3 bases and 6 bases, in that order; junction bases with no gene match: 8. The CDR3 spans 15 residues. Germline V gives CDR1 MNHNS, CDR2 SASEGT. The DNA of the CDR3 is TGTGCCAGCAGTGATCCTGGGACAGTAAGAAACATTCAGTACTTC. It yields the protein CASSDPGTVRNIQYF.

J is TRBJ1-4 and V is TRBV28, with D perhaps TRBD1 (6 bases). This CDR3 has 15 residues. The germline gives CDR1 MDHEN, CDR2 SYDVKM. Trimming stripped 1 base from V and 4 bases from J, with 10 bases between. CDR3 loop: CASSLSGQFNEKLFF. In nucleotides, the CDR3 is TGTGCCAGCAGTTTATCTGGACAGTTTAATGAAAAACTGTTTTTT.